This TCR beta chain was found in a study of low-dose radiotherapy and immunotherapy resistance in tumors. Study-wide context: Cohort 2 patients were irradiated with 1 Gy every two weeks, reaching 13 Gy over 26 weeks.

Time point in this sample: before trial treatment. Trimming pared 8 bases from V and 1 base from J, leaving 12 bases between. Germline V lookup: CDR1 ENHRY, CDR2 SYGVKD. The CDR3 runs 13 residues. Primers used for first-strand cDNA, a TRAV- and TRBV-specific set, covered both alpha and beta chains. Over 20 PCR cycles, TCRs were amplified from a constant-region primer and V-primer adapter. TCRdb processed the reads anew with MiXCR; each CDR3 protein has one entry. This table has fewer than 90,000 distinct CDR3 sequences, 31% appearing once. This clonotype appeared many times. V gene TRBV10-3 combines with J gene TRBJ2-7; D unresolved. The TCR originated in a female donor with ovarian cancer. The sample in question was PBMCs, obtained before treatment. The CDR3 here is CAIQERASYEQYF. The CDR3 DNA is TGTGCCATCCAGGAAAGAGCTTCCTACGAGCAGTACTTC.